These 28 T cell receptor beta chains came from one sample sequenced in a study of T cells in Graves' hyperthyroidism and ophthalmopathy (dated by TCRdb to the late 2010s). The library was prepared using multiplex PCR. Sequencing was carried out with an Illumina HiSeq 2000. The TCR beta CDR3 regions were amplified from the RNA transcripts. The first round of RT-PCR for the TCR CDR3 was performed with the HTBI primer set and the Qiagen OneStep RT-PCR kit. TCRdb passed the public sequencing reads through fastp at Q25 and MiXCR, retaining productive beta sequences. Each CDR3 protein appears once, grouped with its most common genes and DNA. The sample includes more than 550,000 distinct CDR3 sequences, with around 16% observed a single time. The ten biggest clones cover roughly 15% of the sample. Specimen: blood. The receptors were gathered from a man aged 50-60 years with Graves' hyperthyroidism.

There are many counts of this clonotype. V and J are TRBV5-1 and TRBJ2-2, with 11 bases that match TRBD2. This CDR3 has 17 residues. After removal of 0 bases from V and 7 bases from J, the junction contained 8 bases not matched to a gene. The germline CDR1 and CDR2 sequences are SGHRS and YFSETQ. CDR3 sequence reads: CASSLAVLAGVNGELFF. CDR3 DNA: TGCGCCAGCAGCTTGGCAGTACTAGCGGGAGTTAACGGGGAGCTGTTTTTT.

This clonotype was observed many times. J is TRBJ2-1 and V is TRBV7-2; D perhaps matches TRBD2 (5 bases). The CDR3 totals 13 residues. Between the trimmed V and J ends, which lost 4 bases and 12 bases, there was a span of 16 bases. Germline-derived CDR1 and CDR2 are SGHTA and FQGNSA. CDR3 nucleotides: TGTGCCAGCAGCTCCCCCGGCCGGGAAGGGCAGTTCTTC. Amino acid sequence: CASSSPGREGQFF.

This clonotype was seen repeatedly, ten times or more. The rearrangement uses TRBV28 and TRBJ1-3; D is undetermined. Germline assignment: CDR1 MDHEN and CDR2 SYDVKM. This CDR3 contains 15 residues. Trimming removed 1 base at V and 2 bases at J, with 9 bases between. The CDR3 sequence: CASSLYRVAGNTIYF. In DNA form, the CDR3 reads TGTGCCAGCAGTTTATACCGGGTGGCTGGAAACACCATATATTTT.

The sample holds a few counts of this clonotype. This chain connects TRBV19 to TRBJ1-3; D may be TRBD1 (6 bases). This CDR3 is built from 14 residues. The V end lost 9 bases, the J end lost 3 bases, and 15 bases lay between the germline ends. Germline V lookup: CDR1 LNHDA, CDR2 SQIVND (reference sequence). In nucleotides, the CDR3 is TGTGCCAGCGACGGGACAACTAGTGGAAACACCATATATTTT. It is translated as CASDGTTSGNTIYF.

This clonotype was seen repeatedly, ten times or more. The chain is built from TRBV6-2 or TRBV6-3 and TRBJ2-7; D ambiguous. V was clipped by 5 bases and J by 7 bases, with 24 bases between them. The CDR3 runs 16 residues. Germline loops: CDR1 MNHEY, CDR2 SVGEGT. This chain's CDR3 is CASSTEEGVFIGEQYF. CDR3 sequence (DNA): TGTGCCAGCAGTACCGAGGAAGGAGTATTTATTGGGGAGCAGTACTTC.

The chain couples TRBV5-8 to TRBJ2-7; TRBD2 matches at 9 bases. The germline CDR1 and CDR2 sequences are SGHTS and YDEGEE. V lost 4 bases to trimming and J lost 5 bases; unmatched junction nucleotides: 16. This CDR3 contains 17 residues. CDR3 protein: CASSLLLTSGSRNEQYF. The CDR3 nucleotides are TGTGCCAGCAGCCTGCTCCTGACTAGCGGAAGTCGCAACGAGCAGTACTTC.

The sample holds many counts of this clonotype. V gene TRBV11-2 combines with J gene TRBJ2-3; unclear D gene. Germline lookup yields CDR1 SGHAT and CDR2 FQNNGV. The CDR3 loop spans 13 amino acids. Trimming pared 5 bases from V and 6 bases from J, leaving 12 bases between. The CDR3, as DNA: TGTGCCAGCAGCGAATCAAGATGGGATACGCAGTATTTT. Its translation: CASSESRWDTQYF.

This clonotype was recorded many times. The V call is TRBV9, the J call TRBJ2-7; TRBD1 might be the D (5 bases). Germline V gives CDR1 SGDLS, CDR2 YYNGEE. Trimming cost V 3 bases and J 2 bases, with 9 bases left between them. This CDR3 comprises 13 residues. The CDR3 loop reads CASSAGHAYEQYF. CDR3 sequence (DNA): TGTGCCAGCAGCGCCGGACACGCCTACGAGCAGTACTTC. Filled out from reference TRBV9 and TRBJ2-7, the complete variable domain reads DSGVTQTPKHLITATGQRVTLRCSPRSGDLSVYWYQQSLDQGLQFLIQYYNGEERAKGNILERFSAQQFPDLHSELNLSSLELGDSALYFCASSAGHAYEQYFGPGTRLTVT.

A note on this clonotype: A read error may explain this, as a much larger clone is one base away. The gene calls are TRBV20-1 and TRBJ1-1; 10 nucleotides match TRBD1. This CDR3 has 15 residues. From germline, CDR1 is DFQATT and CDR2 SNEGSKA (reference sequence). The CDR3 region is CGARDRGEGNTEAFF. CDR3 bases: TGCGGTGCTAGGGACAGGGGAGAGGGGAACACTGAAGCTTTCTTT.

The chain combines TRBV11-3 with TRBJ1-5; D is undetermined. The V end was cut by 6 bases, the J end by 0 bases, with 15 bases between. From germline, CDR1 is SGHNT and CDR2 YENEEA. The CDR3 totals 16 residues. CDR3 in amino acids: CASSLRADYSNQPQHF. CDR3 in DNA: TGTGCCAGCAGTCTCCGGGCCGATTATAGCAATCAGCCCCAGCATTTT.

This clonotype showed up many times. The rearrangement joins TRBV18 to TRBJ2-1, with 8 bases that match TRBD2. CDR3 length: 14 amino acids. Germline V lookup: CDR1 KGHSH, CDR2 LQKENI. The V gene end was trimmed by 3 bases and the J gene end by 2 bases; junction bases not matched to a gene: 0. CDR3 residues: CASSPSGAYNEQFF. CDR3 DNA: TGTGCCAGCTCACCTAGCGGGGCCTACAATGAGCAGTTCTTC.

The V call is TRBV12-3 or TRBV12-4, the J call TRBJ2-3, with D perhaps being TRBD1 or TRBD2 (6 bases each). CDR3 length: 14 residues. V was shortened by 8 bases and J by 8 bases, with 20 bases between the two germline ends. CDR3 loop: CASLPGGGTGTQYF. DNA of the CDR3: TGTGCCAGCCTCCCCGGAGGGGGGACGGGTACGCAGTATTTT.

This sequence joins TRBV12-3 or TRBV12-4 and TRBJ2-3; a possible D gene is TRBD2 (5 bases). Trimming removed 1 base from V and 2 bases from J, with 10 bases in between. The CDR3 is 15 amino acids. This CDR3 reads CASSLVAKPTDTQYF. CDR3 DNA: TGTGCCAGCAGTTTAGTAGCGAAACCCACAGATACGCAGTATTTT.

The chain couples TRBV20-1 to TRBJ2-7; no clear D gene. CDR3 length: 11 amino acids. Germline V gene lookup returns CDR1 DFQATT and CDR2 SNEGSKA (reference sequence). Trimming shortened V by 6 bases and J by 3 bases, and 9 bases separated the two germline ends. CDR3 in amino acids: CSAPENYEQYF. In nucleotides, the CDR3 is TGCAGTGCGCCGGAAAACTACGAGCAGTACTTC.

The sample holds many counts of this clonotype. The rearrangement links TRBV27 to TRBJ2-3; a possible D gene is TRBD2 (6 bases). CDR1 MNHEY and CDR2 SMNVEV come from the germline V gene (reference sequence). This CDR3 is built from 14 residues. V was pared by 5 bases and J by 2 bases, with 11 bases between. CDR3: CASSPGTYTDTQYF. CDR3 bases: TGTGCCAGCAGTCCCGGGACTTACACAGATACGCAGTATTTT.

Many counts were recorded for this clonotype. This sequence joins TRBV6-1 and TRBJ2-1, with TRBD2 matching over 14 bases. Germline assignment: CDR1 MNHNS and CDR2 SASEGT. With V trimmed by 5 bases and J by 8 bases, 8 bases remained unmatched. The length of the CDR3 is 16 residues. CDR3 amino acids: CASSIRLAGGYDEQFF. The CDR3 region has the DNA TGTGCCAGCAGTATCCGACTAGCGGGAGGGTACGATGAGCAGTTCTTC.

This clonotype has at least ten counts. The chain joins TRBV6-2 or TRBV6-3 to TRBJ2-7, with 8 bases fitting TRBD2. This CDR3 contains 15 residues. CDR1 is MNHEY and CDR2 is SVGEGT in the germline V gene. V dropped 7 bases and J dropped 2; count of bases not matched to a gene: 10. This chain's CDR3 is CASTSRLASTYEQYF. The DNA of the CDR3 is TGTGCCAGCACCTCCCGACTAGCGTCCACCTACGAGCAGTACTTC.

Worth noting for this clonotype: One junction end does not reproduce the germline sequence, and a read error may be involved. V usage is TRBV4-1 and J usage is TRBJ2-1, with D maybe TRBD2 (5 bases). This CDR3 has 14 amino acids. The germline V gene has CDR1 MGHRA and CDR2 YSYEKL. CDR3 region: CASRQEEGYNEQFF. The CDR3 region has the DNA TGCGCCAGCCGCCAAGAAGAGGGTTACAATGAGCAGTTCTTC.

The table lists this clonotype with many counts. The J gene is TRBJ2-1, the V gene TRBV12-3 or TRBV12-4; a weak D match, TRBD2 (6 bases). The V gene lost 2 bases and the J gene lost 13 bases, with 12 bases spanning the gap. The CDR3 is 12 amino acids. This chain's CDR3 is CASSLWRDDQFF. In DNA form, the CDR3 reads TGTGCCAGCAGTTTATGGCGGGACGATCAGTTCTTC.

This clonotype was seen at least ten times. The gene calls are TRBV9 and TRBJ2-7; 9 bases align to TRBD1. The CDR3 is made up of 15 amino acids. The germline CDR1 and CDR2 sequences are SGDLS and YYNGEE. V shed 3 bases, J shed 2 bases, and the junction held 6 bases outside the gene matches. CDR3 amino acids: CASSAGQGTTYEQYF. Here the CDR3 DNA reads TGTGCCAGCAGCGCGGGACAGGGCACAACCTACGAGCAGTACTTC.

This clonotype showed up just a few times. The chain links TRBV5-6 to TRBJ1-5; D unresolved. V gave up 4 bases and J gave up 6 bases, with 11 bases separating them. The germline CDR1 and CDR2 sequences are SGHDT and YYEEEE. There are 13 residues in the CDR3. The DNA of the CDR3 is TGTGCCAGCAGCGCGGACCCATCTCAGCCCCAGCATTTT. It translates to CASSADPSQPQHF.

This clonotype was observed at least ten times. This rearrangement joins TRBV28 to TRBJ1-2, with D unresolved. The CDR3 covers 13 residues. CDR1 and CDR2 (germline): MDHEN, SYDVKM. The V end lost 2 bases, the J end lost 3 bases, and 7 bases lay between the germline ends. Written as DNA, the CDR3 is TGTGCCAGCAGTTTAGGAGGGTACTATGGCTACACCTTC. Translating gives CASSLGGYYGYTF.

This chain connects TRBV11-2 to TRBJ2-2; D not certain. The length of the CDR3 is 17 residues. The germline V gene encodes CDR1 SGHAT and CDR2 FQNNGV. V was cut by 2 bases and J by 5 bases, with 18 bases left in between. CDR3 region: CASSLSPESLGTGELFF. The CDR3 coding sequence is TGTGCCAGCAGCTTATCCCCTGAGTCTTTGGGTACCGGGGAGCTGTTTTTT.

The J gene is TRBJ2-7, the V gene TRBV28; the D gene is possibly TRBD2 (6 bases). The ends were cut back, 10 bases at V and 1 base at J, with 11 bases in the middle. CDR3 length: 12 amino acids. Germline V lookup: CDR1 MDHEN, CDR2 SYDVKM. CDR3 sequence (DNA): TGTGCCACGGGCGGGGAGTCCTACGAGCAGTACTTC. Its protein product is CATGGESYEQYF. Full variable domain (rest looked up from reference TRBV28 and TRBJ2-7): DVKVTQSSRYLVKRTGEKVFLECVQDMDHENMFWYRQDPGLGLRLIYFSYDVKMKEKGDIPEGYSVSREKKERFSLILESASTNQTSMYLCATGGESYEQYFGPGTRLTVT.

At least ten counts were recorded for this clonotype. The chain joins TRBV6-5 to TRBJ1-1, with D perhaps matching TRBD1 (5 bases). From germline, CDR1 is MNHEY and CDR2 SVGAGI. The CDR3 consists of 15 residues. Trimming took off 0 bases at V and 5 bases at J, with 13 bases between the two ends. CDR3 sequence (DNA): TGTGCCAGCAGTTACTCGAAGGCAGGGCGGACTGAAGCTTTCTTT. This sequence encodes CASSYSKAGRTEAFF.

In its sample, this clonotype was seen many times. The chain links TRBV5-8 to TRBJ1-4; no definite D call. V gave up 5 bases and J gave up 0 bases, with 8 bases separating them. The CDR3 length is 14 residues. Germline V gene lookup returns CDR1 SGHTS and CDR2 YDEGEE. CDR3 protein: CASSLSATNEKLFF. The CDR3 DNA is TGTGCCAGCAGTTTAAGTGCAACTAATGAAAAACTGTTTTTT.

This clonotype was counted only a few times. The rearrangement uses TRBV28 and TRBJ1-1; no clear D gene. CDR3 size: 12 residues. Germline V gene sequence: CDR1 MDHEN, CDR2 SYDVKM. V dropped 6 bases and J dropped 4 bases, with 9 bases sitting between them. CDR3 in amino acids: CASRPDATEAFF. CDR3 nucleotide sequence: TGTGCCAGCAGACCGGACGCCACTGAAGCTTTCTTT.

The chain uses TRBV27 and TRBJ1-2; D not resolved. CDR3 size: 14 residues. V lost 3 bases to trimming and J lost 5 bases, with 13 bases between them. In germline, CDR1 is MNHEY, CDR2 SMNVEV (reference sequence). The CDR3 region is CASSFLDGMYGYTF. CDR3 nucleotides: TGTGCCAGCAGTTTCCTGGACGGCATGTATGGCTACACCTTC.